This TCR beta chain was captured in a study of tumor-infiltrating lymphocytes in glioblastoma multiforme. This clonotype ranks as medium-sized. TCR beta libraries were built from RNA through three nested multiplex PCR rounds using modified ARM-PCR. MiXCR, applied by TCRdb to the multiplex PCR reads, yields one record per CDR3 protein. The table has 25,000 to 40,000 distinct CDR3 sequences, under 70% seen once. V was cut by 8 bases and J by 0 bases, with 17 bases left in between. Germline V gene lookup returns CDR1 MNHNS and CDR2 SASEGT. The length of the CDR3 is 15 residues. The source material was brain tumor tissue. J is TRBJ2-7 and V is TRBV6-1; D assignment may be TRBD1 or TRBD2 (6 bases each). The sequence derives from a male donor with glioblastoma. The CDR3 loop is CASFLDGGHSYEQYF. As DNA, the CDR3 is TGTGCCAGCTTCCTAGATGGGGGGCACTCCTACGAGCAGTACTTC.